What follows are 9 T cell receptor beta chains derived from one specimen sequenced in a study of blood T cell repertoires in COVID-19. Produced via immunoSEQ multiplex PCR; TCRdb's table is partial and in-frame only. The sample holds around 700,000 clones, more than 80% seen once. The sample comprised peripheral blood. All receptors come from a woman between 18 and 29 years old with acute or convalescent COVID-19.

This chain joins TRBV4-2 and TRBJ2-7; 9 nucleotides line up with TRBD1. This CDR3 has 16 amino acids. V lost 1 base and J lost 1; bases outside the gene matches: 5. The germline gives CDR1 LGHNA, CDR2 YNFKEQ. The CDR3 sequence: CASSQGGTGPSYEQYF. The CDR3, as DNA: TGTGCCAGCAGCCAAGGGGGGACAGGGCCTTCCTACGAGCAGTACTTC.

This chain connects TRBV7-9 to TRBJ2-2; tentatively, D is TRBD1 (5 bases). The length of the CDR3 is 14 residues. Trimming stripped 7 bases from V and 2 bases from J, with 11 bases between. The germline gives CDR1 SEHNR, CDR2 FQNEAQ (reference sequence). CDR3 loop: CASTMTVNTGELFF. CDR3 coding DNA: TGTGCCAGCACGATGACAGTCAACACCGGGGAGCTGTTTTTT.

The V call is TRBV6-4, the J call TRBJ2-2; 10 bases agree with TRBD2. V lost 6 bases, J lost 4 bases, and 2 bases stayed unmatched. The CDR3 sequence is 14 residues long. Germline V gene lookup returns CDR1 MRHNA and CDR2 SNTAGT. This CDR3 reads CASRERGGTGELFF. CDR3 nucleotides: TGTGCCAGCAGGGAGCGGGGGGGCACCGGGGAGCTGTTTTTT.

The rearrangement uses TRBV3-1 (or the pseudogene TRBV3-2) and TRBJ1-4; 7 positions agree with TRBD1. Germline V gene data show CDR1 as LGHDT and CDR2 as YNNKEL (reference sequence). This CDR3 spans 15 amino acids. Trimming cost V 4 bases and J 5 bases; bases outside gene matches: 7. CDR3 protein: CASSPRDRANEKLFF. As DNA, the CDR3 is TGTGCCAGCAGCCCGCGGGACAGAGCCAATGAAAAACTGTTTTTT.

In its sample, this clone was seen many times. This chain uses TRBV7-9 with TRBJ1-4; D is perhaps TRBD1 (5 bases). V dropped 1 base and J dropped 3 bases, with 12 bases sitting between them. The CDR3 runs to 16 residues. CDR1 SEHNR and CDR2 FQNEAQ come from the germline V gene (reference sequence). The CDR3 DNA sequence: TGTGCCAGCAGCTTAGGGGGCGGGACGGCTAATGAAAAACTGTTTTTT. Its protein is CASSLGGGTANEKLFF.

The genes are TRBV6-5 and TRBJ1-5; TRBD1 might be the D (6 bases). Germline values: CDR1 MNHEY, CDR2 SVGAGI. V dropped 7 bases and J dropped 7 bases, with 20 bases sitting between them. This CDR3 is built from 15 residues. CDR3 nucleotide sequence: TGTGCCAGCAACCCAAGGGGGTCCCATGGGCAGCCCCAGCATTTT. Translation: CASNPRGSHGQPQHF.

The chain links TRBV29-1 to TRBJ1-1, with a tentative D call TRBD1 (6 bases). This CDR3 is 13 amino acids long. Germline values: CDR1 SQVTM, CDR2 ANQGSEA. The V end was cut by 7 bases, the J end by 1 base, with 13 bases between. CDR3 in amino acids: CSGRTDENTEAFF. CDR3 in DNA: TGCAGCGGCCGGACAGACGAGAACACTGAAGCTTTCTTT.

The chain couples TRBV5-1 to TRBJ2-7; possibly TRBD2 for D (6 bases). Germline loops: CDR1 SGHRS, CDR2 YFSETQ. This CDR3 has 15 amino acids. Between the trimmed V and J ends, which lost 0 bases and 8 bases, there was a span of 18 bases. In DNA form, the CDR3 reads TGCGCCAGCAGCTTGGGGGGAGGCCAACAAGCTAAGCAGTACTTC. It translates to CASSLGGGQQAKQYF.

This chain connects TRBV21-1 to TRBJ1-1; no check of the table's D call, TRBD1, against the DNA was made. TRBV21-1 is noted as a pseudogene. CDR3 length: 11 amino acids. CDR3 coding DNA: TGTGCCAGCACCACAGGTTCGGGCGCTTTCTTT. Translation: CASTTGSGAFF.